This T cell receptor (beta chain) was found in a study of T cells in Graves' hyperthyroidism and ophthalmopathy. This clonotype came up many times. What it binds is unknown. Overall study results and limits: Most thyroid clonotypes that were expanded above 0.001 also turned up in blood. The model foresaw ophthalmopathy a median around seven months prior to onset.

The CDR3 regions of TCR beta were amplified from RNA transcripts. First-round RT-PCR of the TCR CDR3 relied on the HTBI primer set. TCRdb re-called the multiplex PCR reads through MiXCR, storing one row per CDR3 protein. The data contain just under 750,000 distinct CDR3 sequences, about 35% of them singletons. This CDR3 is built from 14 residues. V gave up 5 bases and J gave up 0 bases, with 10 bases separating them. Graves' hyperthyroidism qualified as stable when ophthalmopathy did not progress within 18 months. Uncontrolled infections, other autoimmune diseases, pregnancy or lactation led to exclusion of patients.

This chain connects TRBV12-3 or TRBV12-4 to TRBJ1-1; maybe TRBD1 (5 bases). Sequenced sample: blood. This clonotype was sampled from a woman aged 40 to 50 with Graves' hyperthyroidism. CDR3 nucleotides: TGTGCCAGCAGTCTGACAGTCATGAACACTGAAGCTTTCTTT. Protein sequence: CASSLTVMNTEAFF.